A selection of T cell receptor beta chains follows, all from one sample in a study of T cell responses to AZD1222 COVID-19 vaccine. Data came from immunoSEQ multiplex PCR; TCRdb stores just in-frame clones and leaves some out. Here the sample spans under 140,000 clones, roughly 90% being singletons. This sample comprised peripheral blood, obtained 28 days after the second AZD1222 dose. These receptors all come from an adult who received the AZD1222 COVID-19 vaccine. CDR3s include the opening cysteine and the closing phenylalanine or tryptophan. D genes are given only for firm matches. Clone size is stated in some rows and not others, as once, few, many or a class when expanded.

length	V	D	size	J	DNA	CDR3
13	TRBV5-1	-	-	TRBJ2-3	TGCGCCAGCAGCTTCCGGCCCCCAGATACGCAGTATTTT	CASSFRPPDTQYF
15	TRBV18	TRBD1	-	TRBJ1-4	TGTGCCAGCTCACCAAGGACAGGGGAAGGGGAAAAACTGTTTTTT	CASSPRTGEGEKLFF
14	TRBV7-9	TRBD2	-	TRBJ2-5	TGTGCCACCCTTGAGCCACTAGCGGAAGAGACCCAGTACTTC	CATLEPLAEETQYF
14	TRBV5-1	-	once	TRBJ1-4	TGCGCCAGCAGCCCTACTGGGGCAAAAGAAAAACTGTTTTTT	CASSPTGAKEKLFF
16	TRBV5-1	-	once	TRBJ2-2	TGCGCCAGCAGCTTGCTCTCAAGGTCTACCCCCGGGGAGCTGTTTTTT	CASSLLSRSTPGELFF
15	TRBV6-2/TRBV6-3	TRBD1	-	TRBJ1-5	TGTGCCAGCAGCATCGGACAGGTAAACAATCAGCCCCAGCATTTT	CASSIGQVNNQPQHF
14	TRBV19	-	-	TRBJ2-3	TGTGCCAGTAGGGTTATTGCTAGCACAGATACGCAGTATTTT	CASRVIASTDTQYF
14	TRBV24-1	TRBD2	once	TRBJ2-4	TGTGCCACCAGTGATGCGGGGGGAGGAAACATTCAGTACTTC	CATSDAGGGNIQYF
13	TRBV2	-	-	TRBJ1-1	TGTGCCAGCAGTCCGACCCCCAGGACTGAAGCTTTCTTT	CASSPTPRTEAFF
15	TRBV19	-	-	TRBJ1-2	TGTGCCAGTACTGCTGGCGGCAGGGTTAACTATGGCTACACCTTC	CASTAGGRVNYGYTF
17	TRBV7-2	TRBD2	-	TRBJ2-2	TGTGCCAGCAGCCCATCGGGGAGCGGGAGGGAAACCGGGGAGCTGTTTTTT	CASSPSGSGRETGELFF
14	TRBV3-1/TRBV3-2	TRBD1	-	TRBJ2-3	TGTGCCAGCAAGGACAGGTTCAGCACAGATACGCAGTATTTT	CASKDRFSTDTQYF
14	TRBV18	-	-	TRBJ2-7	TGTGCCAGCTCAGTCCGGGATGGACCCTACGAGCAGTACTTC	CASSVRDGPYEQYF
18	TRBV19	-	once	TRBJ1-4	TGTGCCAGTAGTCCACAATCAAGGACTGATTCAACTAATGAAAAACTGTTTTTT	CASSPQSRTDSTNEKLFF
15	TRBV5-1	-	-	TRBJ1-4	TGCGCCAGCAGCTTCCTAGGAACAACTAATGAAAAACTGTTTTTT	CASSFLGTTNEKLFF
17	TRBV9	-	-	TRBJ1-2	TGTGCCAGCAGCGTCCGGGACACGGGCTGGGATGACTATGGCTACACCTTC	CASSVRDTGWDDYGYTF
13	TRBV28	-	-	TRBJ1-3	TGTGCCAGCACCCTCAACAGGGTCGACACCATATATTTT	CASTLNRVDTIYF
15	TRBV27	-	-	TRBJ1-2	TGTGCCAGCAGCCCCGGGATTATTTTGGATTATGGCTACACCTTC	CASSPGIILDYGYTF
12	TRBV3-1/TRBV3-2	-	-	TRBJ2-3	TGTGCCAGCAGCCAAGTGGTAGATACGCAGTATTTT	CASSQVVDTQYF
11	TRBV28	-	-	TRBJ2-1	TGTGCCAGCAGTTTGAGGCATGAGCAGTTCTTC	CASSLRHEQFF
13	TRBV14	-	-	TRBJ1-1	TGTGCCAGCCGCCAGTCAGGGTACACTGAAGCTTTCTTT	CASRQSGYTEAFF
14	TRBV6-5	-	few	TRBJ1-3	TGTGCCAGCAGTCTGGACCCGGGGGGAAACACCATATATTTT	CASSLDPGGNTIYF
14	TRBV11-3	-	many	TRBJ1-1	TGTGCCAGCAGCTTTGTGGGGATGAACACTGAAGCTTTCTTT	CASSFVGMNTEAFF
14	TRBV27	-	-	TRBJ2-3	TGTGCCAGCAGTTTAGAGGGGGACACAGATACGCAGTATTTT	CASSLEGDTDTQYF
14	TRBV4-1	-	-	TRBJ1-1	TGCGCCAGCAGGGGGCCCTTACAAAACACTGAAGCTTTCTTT	CASRGPLQNTEAFF
14	TRBV2	-	-	TRBJ1-5	TGTGCCAGCAGTGATATGGGCCCCAATCAGCCCCAGCATTTT	CASSDMGPNQPQHF
15	TRBV5-6	TRBD1	-	TRBJ1-4	TGTGCCAGCAGGAGACAGGGGGCAGGATCCGAAAAACTGTTTTTT	CASRRQGAGSEKLFF
15	TRBV5-5	-	-	TRBJ1-1	TGTGCCAGCAGCTCCCAAGGGACGATGAACACTGAAGCTTTCTTT	CASSSQGTMNTEAFF
14	TRBV5-1	-	-	TRBJ1-1	TGCGCCAGTGGCCAGGGGACACAGAACACTGAAGCTTTCTTT	CASGQGTQNTEAFF
12	TRBV4-1	-	few	TRBJ1-5	TGCGCCAGCAGCCCCGGGGGGCAGCCCCAGCATTTT	CASSPGGQPQHF
11	TRBV20-1	-	-	TRBJ1-1	TGCAGTGCTGGGGGCGCCCCTGAAGCTTTCTTT	CSAGGAPEAFF
15	TRBV28	-	-	TRBJ1-3	TGTGCCACGTTGTCCCCGTCGGTCTCTGGAAACACCATATATTTT	CATLSPSVSGNTIYF
16	TRBV27	-	-	TRBJ1-4	TGTGCCAGCAGTTTATTAGGGTCAGCTACTAATGAAAAACTGTTTTTT	CASSLLGSATNEKLFF
17	TRBV7-8	-	-	TRBJ2-2	TGTGCCAGCAGCTTAACCCTCCAGCGGGCGAACACCGGGGAGCTGTTTTTT	CASSLTLQRANTGELFF
14	TRBV7-8	-	-	TRBJ1-5	TGTGCCAGCAGCTTGCACGATAGCAATCAGCCCCAGCATTTT	CASSLHDSNQPQHF
11	TRBV12-3/TRBV12-4	-	-	TRBJ2-7	TGTGCCAGCAGTTGGACCAGAGTGCAGTACTTC	CASSWTRVQYF